A selection of T cell receptor beta chains follows, all from one sample in a study of cytomegalovirus exposure and HLA in healthy donors. Assay: immunoSEQ multiplex PCR; the TCRdb copy retains only in-frame clones and omits some. The data contain around 140,000 clones, roughly 85% of them singletons. Sequences were obtained from PBMCs. These receptors were taken from a man between 40 and 49 years old in good health and CMV-seronegative. Each CDR3 is given with its conserved first and last residue. The D gene is left open where the match is weak. Some rows mark clone size as missing; the rest say once, few, many or name a class of expanded clone.

>TRBJ1-3|TRBV2|.|.
CASSEARPSSGNTIYF
TGTGCCAGCAGTGAAGCCAGGCCGAGCTCTGGAAACACCATATATTTT
>TRBJ2-1|TRBV5-1|.|.
CASSFNNEQFF
TGCGCCAGCAGCTTCAACAATGAGCAGTTCTTC
>TRBJ2-5|TRBV4-3|.|once
CASSQDIGVETQYF
TGCGCCAGCAGCCAAGATATCGGGGTGGAGACCCAGTACTTC
>TRBJ2-5|TRBV6-6|.|once
CASSYVGRGGETQYF
TGTGCCAGCAGTTACGTGGGCAGGGGTGGAGAGACCCAGTACTTC
>TRBJ2-1|TRBV7-3|.|few
CASSQGSNNEQFF
TGTGCCAGCAGCCAGGGGTCTAACAATGAGCAGTTCTTC
>TRBJ2-6|TRBV7-2|.|.
CASSLGRGSSGANVLTF
TGTGCCAGCAGCTTAGGCAGGGGTAGCTCTGGGGCCAACGTCCTGACTTTC
>TRBJ2-3|TRBV7-2|TRBD2|once
CASSSQPSGSTDTQYF
TGTGCCAGCAGCTCCCAGCCTAGCGGCAGCACAGATACGCAGTATTTT
>TRBJ2-3|TRBV7-3|TRBD2|once
CASSLIAGGGTDTQYF
TGTGCCAGCAGCTTAATTGCGGGGGGTGGCACAGATACGCAGTATTTT
>TRBJ2-1|TRBV28|.|.
CASSQGSYNEQFF
TGTGCCAGCAGTCAGGGCTCCTACAATGAGCAGTTCTTC
>TRBJ1-2|TRBV28|TRBD1|.
CASSIQQGDVYGYTF
TGTGCCAGCAGTATACAACAGGGGGACGTCTATGGCTACACCTTC
>TRBJ2-7|TRBV11-3|.|.
CASSLICRAVYEQYF
TGTGCCAGCAGCTTAATCTGCAGGGCGGTCTACGAGCAGTACTTC
>TRBJ1-2|TRBV9|.|once
CASSVDGRGYYGYTF
TGTGCCAGCAGCGTAGACGGCAGGGGATACTATGGCTACACCTTC
>TRBJ2-2|TRBV25-1|.|.
CASSPDSRIGELFF
TGTGCCAGCAGTCCAGACTCGAGAATCGGGGAGCTGTTTTTT
>TRBJ1-6|TRBV6-5|.|.
CASQDTPSNSPLHF
TGTGCCAGCCAAGATACACCGTCTAATTCACCCCTCCACTTT
>TRBJ2-7|TRBV5-1|.|.
CASSAGPGSYEQYF
TGCGCCAGCAGCGCGGGACCGGGATCCTACGAGCAGTACTTC
>TRBJ2-3|TRBV29-1|TRBD2|.
CSVIKRGGGTDTQYF
TGCAGCGTCATCAAGCGGGGAGGAGGCACAGATACGCAGTATTTT
>TRBJ2-2|TRBV5-1|TRBD1|.
CASSTQGASNTGELFF
TGCGCCAGCAGTACCCAGGGGGCATCGAACACCGGGGAGCTGTTTTTT
>TRBJ2-1|TRBV14|TRBD2|.
CASSQGPGLGYYNEQFF
TGTGCCAGCAGCCAAGGCCCGGGACTAGGATACTACAATGAGCAGTTCTTC
>TRBJ1-5|TRBV6-1|.|few
CASSPGGHQPQHF
TGTGCCAGCAGTCCCGGTGGGCATCAGCCCCAGCATTTT
>TRBJ2-1|TRBV28|TRBD1|.
CASRGQGVRNEQFF
TGTGCCAGCAGGGGACAGGGAGTTAGGAATGAGCAGTTCTTC
>TRBJ2-5|TRBV19|TRBD2|few
CASSIRGLAGGSETQYF
TGTGCCAGTAGTATAAGGGGACTAGCGGGAGGGAGTGAGACCCAGTACTTC
>TRBJ1-4|TRBV4-1|TRBD1|.
CASSQALGTGDEKLFF
TGCGCCAGCAGCCAAGCGCTGGGGACAGGGGACGAAAAACTGTTTTTT
>TRBJ1-5|TRBV28|.|.
CATLGQGNNQPQHF
TGTGCCACCTTAGGTCAGGGAAACAATCAGCCCCAGCATTTT